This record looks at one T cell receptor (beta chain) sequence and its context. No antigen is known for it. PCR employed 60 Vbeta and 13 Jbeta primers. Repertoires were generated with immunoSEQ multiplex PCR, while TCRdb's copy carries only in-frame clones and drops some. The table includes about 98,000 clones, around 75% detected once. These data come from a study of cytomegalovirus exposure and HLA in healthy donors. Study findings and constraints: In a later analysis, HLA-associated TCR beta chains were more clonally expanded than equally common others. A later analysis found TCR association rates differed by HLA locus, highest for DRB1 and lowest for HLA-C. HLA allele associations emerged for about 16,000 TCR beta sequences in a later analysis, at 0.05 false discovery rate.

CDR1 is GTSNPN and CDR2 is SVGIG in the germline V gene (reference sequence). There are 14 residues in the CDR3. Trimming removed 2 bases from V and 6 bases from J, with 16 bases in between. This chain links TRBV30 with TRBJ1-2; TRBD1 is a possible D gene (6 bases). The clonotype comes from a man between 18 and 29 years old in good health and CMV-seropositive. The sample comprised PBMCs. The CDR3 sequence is CAWSLLGARDGYTF. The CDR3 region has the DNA TGTGCCTGGAGTCTTCTGGGGGCCAGGGATGGCTACACCTTC. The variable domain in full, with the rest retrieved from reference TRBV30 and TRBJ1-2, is SQTIHQWPATLVQPVGSPLSLECTVEGTSNPNLYWYRQAAGRGLQLLFYSVGIGQISSEVPQNLSASRPQDRQFILSSKKLLLSDSGFYLCAWSLLGARDGYTFGSGTRLTVV.